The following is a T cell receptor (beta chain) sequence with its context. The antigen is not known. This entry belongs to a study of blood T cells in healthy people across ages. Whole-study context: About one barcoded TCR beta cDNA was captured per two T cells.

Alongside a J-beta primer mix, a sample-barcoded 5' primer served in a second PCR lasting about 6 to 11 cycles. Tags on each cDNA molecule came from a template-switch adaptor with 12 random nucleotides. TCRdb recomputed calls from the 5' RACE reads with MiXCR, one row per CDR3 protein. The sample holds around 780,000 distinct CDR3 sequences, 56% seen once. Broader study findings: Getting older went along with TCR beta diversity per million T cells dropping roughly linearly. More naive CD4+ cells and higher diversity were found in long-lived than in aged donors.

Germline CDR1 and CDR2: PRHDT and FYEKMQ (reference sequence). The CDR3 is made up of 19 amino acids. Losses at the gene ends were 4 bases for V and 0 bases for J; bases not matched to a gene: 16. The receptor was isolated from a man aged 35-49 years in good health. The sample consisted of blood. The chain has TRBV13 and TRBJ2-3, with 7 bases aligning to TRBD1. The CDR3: CASSSLDRAGDRSTDTQYF. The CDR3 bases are TGTGCCAGCAGCTCCCTCGACAGGGCGGGCGATCGGAGCACAGATACGCAGTATTTT.